Listed below are T cell receptor beta chains from one sample, sequenced in a study of monozygotic twins with inflammatory bowel disease. TCRdb reanalyzed the 5' RACE reads and collapses them to one entry per CDR3 protein, without DNA. This repertoire includes 150,000 to 200,000 distinct CDR3 sequences. Sequences were obtained from blood. Receptors were obtained from a human donor with ulcerative colitis or Crohn's disease, or a healthy co-twin of an affected twin (not recorded which). The CDR3 runs from the conserved cysteine through the conserved F or W. Fields, in order: J gene, V gene, CDR3 protein.

j_gene: TRBJ2-7; v_gene: TRBV28; CDR3aa: CASSSHQWEIAQYF
j_gene: TRBJ2-5; v_gene: TRBV27; CDR3aa: CASSSPGLGTQETQYF
j_gene: TRBJ2-7; v_gene: TRBV5-1; CDR3aa: CASSSNFLAASSYEQYF
j_gene: TRBJ2-1; v_gene: TRBV11-1; CDR3aa: CASSLSGRGYNEQFF
j_gene: TRBJ2-3; v_gene: TRBV7-6; CDR3aa: CASSPGLARISDTDTQYF
j_gene: TRBJ2-3; v_gene: TRBV6-5; CDR3aa: CASISSGGSRIYYTQYF
j_gene: TRBJ1-3; v_gene: TRBV7-2; CDR3aa: CASSLTGAGNTIYF
j_gene: TRBJ1-5; v_gene: TRBV7-2; CDR3aa: CASSLGTGVQPQHF
j_gene: TRBJ1-6; v_gene: TRBV20-1; CDR3aa: CSARDLGRVGQNSPLHF
j_gene: TRBJ1-3; v_gene: TRBV5-6; CDR3aa: CASSPEQGAPSGNTIYF
j_gene: TRBJ1-1; v_gene: TRBV2; CDR3aa: CASTPTARVMNTEAFF
j_gene: TRBJ1-1; v_gene: TRBV7-3; CDR3aa: CASSLDRDRGDAFF
j_gene: TRBJ1-5; v_gene: TRBV27; CDR3aa: CASSLGGQGAQPQHF
j_gene: TRBJ2-7; v_gene: TRBV4-3; CDR3aa: CASSQDRAYEQYF
j_gene: TRBJ1-6; v_gene: TRBV18; CDR3aa: CASSPGRGDSPLHF
j_gene: TRBJ1-2; v_gene: TRBV5-4; CDR3aa: CASSSGGGGANYGYTF
j_gene: TRBJ2-3; v_gene: TRBV7-3; CDR3aa: CASSRAGFDTDTQYF
j_gene: TRBJ2-2; v_gene: TRBV7-2; CDR3aa: CASSRDFYTGELFF
j_gene: TRBJ1-5; v_gene: TRBV5-1; CDR3aa: CASSLEPGQGHQPQHF
j_gene: TRBJ1-2; v_gene: TRBV28; CDR3aa: CASSNLGSSNYGYTF
j_gene: TRBJ2-1; v_gene: TRBV6-2/TRBV6-3; CDR3aa: CASSRSGAPQYNEQFF
j_gene: TRBJ2-3; v_gene: TRBV7-9; CDR3aa: CASSYPTDTQYF